Listed below are T cell receptor beta chains from one sample, sequenced in a study of OX40 agonist ivuxolimab in advanced cancers. Clones were read by immunoSEQ multiplex PCR, and TCRdb kept only the in-frame ones, dropping some. The sample lists about 60,000 clones; 85% were seen once. This specimen consisted of CD4+ or CD8+ T cells sorted from blood, obtained in a trial of the OX40 agonist ivuxolimab. The receptors come from an adult with an advanced solid tumor such as melanoma, head and neck, liver or kidney cancer. The CDR3 runs from the conserved cysteine through the conserved F or W. The order of the fields is D gene, CDR3 length, V gene, CDR3 protein. D genes are given only for firm matches.

d_gene: .
len: 17
v_gene: TRBV2
CDR3aa: CASSGGRTRDGLPAQYF

d_gene: .
len: 13
v_gene: TRBV18
CDR3aa: CASSLSENTEAFF

d_gene: .
len: 15
v_gene: TRBV5-4
CDR3aa: CASSFPGRGQETQYF

d_gene: .
len: 11
v_gene: TRBV30
CDR3aa: CAWSVGGEQFF

d_gene: TRBD1
len: 14
v_gene: TRBV7-9
CDR3aa: CASSNRDRVNEQFF

d_gene: .
len: 14
v_gene: TRBV28
CDR3aa: CASSFFIELDGYTF

d_gene: .
len: 14
v_gene: TRBV6-1
CDR3aa: CASSEDRVPREQYF

d_gene: .
len: 18
v_gene: TRBV7-3
CDR3aa: CASSPNGGLESGANVLTF

d_gene: .
len: 13
v_gene: TRBV28
CDR3aa: CASSLGGANVLTF

d_gene: .
len: 14
v_gene: TRBV9
CDR3aa: CASSVDQGPYEQYF

d_gene: .
len: 16
v_gene: TRBV27
CDR3aa: CASTHTAGRDYNEQFF

d_gene: TRBD2
len: 15
v_gene: TRBV27
CDR3aa: CASGLGGSSYNEQFF

d_gene: TRBD2
len: 15
v_gene: TRBV7-3
CDR3aa: CASSQTSGSSYEQYF

d_gene: .
len: 13
v_gene: TRBV29-1
CDR3aa: CSVETGRGETQYF

d_gene: .
len: 11
v_gene: TRBV5-1
CDR3aa: CASSLAETQYF

d_gene: .
len: 16
v_gene: TRBV27
CDR3aa: CASSSGRGAGSYEQYF

d_gene: .
len: 14
v_gene: TRBV19
CDR3aa: CASLLDGGNQPQHF

d_gene: .
len: 15
v_gene: TRBV7-2
CDR3aa: CASSRAGHSGNIQYF

d_gene: TRBD1
len: 17
v_gene: TRBV7-3
CDR3aa: CASSGSTGGPYTGELFF

d_gene: TRBD2
len: 14
v_gene: TRBV9
CDR3aa: CASSPRLARNEQFF

d_gene: TRBD1
len: 15
v_gene: TRBV6-5
CDR3aa: CASSPTLGQGYEQYF

d_gene: .
len: 13
v_gene: TRBV11-2
CDR3aa: CASSSTNREKAFF

d_gene: TRBD2
len: 15
v_gene: TRBV6-6
CDR3aa: CASSWGLAGLNEQFF

d_gene: TRBD1
len: 14
v_gene: TRBV5-8
CDR3aa: CASSFRQGEGPQHF

d_gene: TRBD2
len: 14
v_gene: TRBV19
CDR3aa: CASSMRGGRDTQYF

d_gene: .
len: 18
v_gene: TRBV19
CDR3aa: CASRPGMGDTGGNYGYTF

d_gene: TRBD2
len: 18
v_gene: TRBV10-3
CDR3aa: CAISVISGRASYTDTQYF

d_gene: .
len: 15
v_gene: TRBV10-3
CDR3aa: CAIRDNKAPNTEAFF

d_gene: .
len: 11
v_gene: TRBV5-1
CDR3aa: CASSLHYEQYF

d_gene: .
len: 12
v_gene: TRBV29-1
CDR3aa: CSAESGNEKLFF

d_gene: TRBD2
len: 14
v_gene: TRBV27
CDR3aa: CASRSSGRPYEQYF

d_gene: TRBD1
len: 13
v_gene: TRBV2
CDR3aa: CASGDRPQETQYF